Below, 9 T cell receptor beta chains from the same sample are listed, as sequenced in a study of T cells in Graves' hyperthyroidism and ophthalmopathy (dated by TCRdb to between 2019 and 2020). Library preparation used multiplex PCR. For sequencing, an Illumina HiSeq 2000 was employed. The TCR beta CDR3 regions were amplified from the RNA transcripts. For the first round of RT-PCR on the TCR CDR3, the HTBI primer set was used together with the Qiagen OneStep RT-PCR kit. TCRdb applied fastp at Q25 and MiXCR to the public reads, then kept only in-frame beta chains. For every CDR3 protein sequence, its rows merge into one entry that carries the most common genes and DNA. The sample contains about 380,000 distinct CDR3 sequences, roughly 20% of them found a single time. The top ten constitute 35% to 50% of the sample. The specimen sequenced was blood. The source is a man aged 18 to 29 with Graves' ophthalmopathy.

The table lists this clonotype with many counts. The chain has TRBV7-3 and TRBJ2-2; D remains ambiguous. Germline lookup yields CDR1 SGHTA and CDR2 FQGTGA. The ends were cut back, 4 bases at V and 6 bases at J, with 6 bases in the middle. This CDR3 has 12 amino acids. CDR3 amino acids: CASSYLAGELFF. The CDR3 bases are TGTGCCAGCAGCTACCTAGCCGGGGAGCTGTTTTTT.

This clonotype was found a few times. The genes are TRBV20-1 and TRBJ2-1, with TRBD2 identical over 15 bases. Germline values: CDR1 DFQATT, CDR2 SNEGSKA (reference sequence). This CDR3 contains 17 residues. The trim removed 6 bases at V and 1 base at J, leaving 7 bases unmatched. The CDR3 spells CSAPGLAGGRSYNEQFF. DNA for the CDR3: TGCAGTGCACCCGGACTAGCGGGGGGGAGGTCCTACAATGAGCAGTTCTTC.

In its sample, this clonotype was seen many times. This rearrangement joins TRBV3-1 to TRBJ2-1; possibly TRBD2 for D (6 bases). CDR3 size: 16 residues. Germline V lookup: CDR1 LGHDT, CDR2 YNNKEL (reference sequence). Trimming shortened V by 1 base and J by 6 bases, and 16 bases separated the two germline ends. The CDR3 protein is CASSQGVGQGGNEQFF. In DNA form, the CDR3 reads TGTGCCAGCAGCCAAGGGGTCGGGCAGGGAGGCAATGAGCAGTTCTTC.

This clonotype was counted a few times. The rearrangement links TRBV29-1 to TRBJ2-1; 9 bases map to TRBD2. The CDR3 runs 14 residues. CDR1 and CDR2 from the germline V gene are SQVTM and ANQGSEA. J lost 2 bases, V lost 7 bases, and 6 bases had no gene match. In DNA form, the CDR3 reads TGCAGCGACCAGAAGCGGGGGGCCTACAATGAGCAGTTCTTC. Amino acid sequence: CSDQKRGAYNEQFF.

This chain uses TRBV27 with TRBJ2-7; 7 bases map to TRBD1. Per germline, CDR1 MNHEY and CDR2 SMNVEV (reference sequence). V was pared by 4 bases and J by 2 bases, with 11 bases of the junction left unmatched. There are 16 residues in the CDR3. As DNA, the CDR3 is TGTGCCAGCAGTTACTACCCTCCGGGACAGACCTACGAGCAGTACTTC. It yields the protein CASSYYPPGQTYEQYF.

A few counts support this clonotype. CDR3 protein: CASSSSGYTF. The CDR3 region has the DNA TGTGCCAGCAGCTCGAGTGGGTACACCTTC. The chain has TRBV7-2 and TRBJ1-2; D is undetermined. Germline assignment: CDR1 SGHTA and CDR2 FQGNSA. This CDR3 is 10 amino acids long. Trimming cost V 4 bases and J 11 bases, with 8 bases left between them.

This clonotype was observed a handful of times. The V gene is TRBV11-2, the J gene TRBJ1-3; D not resolved. V shed 5 bases and J shed 2 bases, with 13 bases lying between them. Germline V gives CDR1 SGHAT, CDR2 FQNNGV. The CDR3 covers 15 residues. CDR3 residues: CASSQLREAGNTIYF. The DNA for the CDR3 is TGTGCCAGCAGCCAGCTACGTGAGGCTGGAAACACCATATATTTT.

This clonotype was seen ten or more times. This chain uses TRBV27 with TRBJ2-7; D uncertain. V dropped 4 bases and J dropped 0 bases, with 10 bases sitting between them. The germline V gene has CDR1 MNHEY and CDR2 SMNVEV (reference sequence). The CDR3 is 14 amino acids. The DNA for the CDR3 is TGTGCCAGCAGTTCAATACAGAACTCCTACGAGCAGTACTTC. It is translated as CASSSIQNSYEQYF.

This clonotype was counted many times. The rearrangement joins TRBV27 to TRBJ2-1, with D possibly being TRBD2 (5 bases). The germline CDR1 and CDR2 sequences are MNHEY and SMNVEV (reference sequence). V was pared by 2 bases and J by 6 bases, with 11 bases between. The CDR3 is 14 residues long. In DNA form, the CDR3 reads TGTGCCAGCAGTTTAGGACTTGAAACCAATGAGCAGTTCTTC. Translated, it gives CASSLGLETNEQFF.